This entry concerns a single TCR beta chain. Its cognate antigen is unknown. The sample is drawn from a study of T cells after yellow fever vaccination. Whole-study findings and limits: FACS-sorted repertoires could contain abundant clonotypes contaminating from the bulk population.

MiXCR, run by TCRdb on the 5' RACE reads, gives a single entry per CDR3 protein. The table includes 400,000 to 650,000 distinct CDR3 sequences, 20% to 25% detected once. The CDR3 is 17 residues long. CDR1 is SGHTA and CDR2 is FQGNSA in the germline V gene. Losses at the gene ends were 5 bases for V and 0 bases for J; bases not matched to a gene: 6. The sequence was collected from a man between 18 and 35 years old who received the YFV17D yellow fever vaccine. The source material was PBMCs, sampled roughly 20 days after the first yellow fever vaccination. This chain links TRBV7-2 with TRBJ2-3, with 12 bases that match TRBD2. The CDR3 sequence is CASSLLAGGSSTDTQYF. The CDR3 nucleotides read TGTGCCAGCAGCCTACTAGCGGGGGGCAGTAGCACAGATACGCAGTATTTT.